Detailed here is one T cell receptor (beta chain). Its antigen remains undetermined. Per-base qualities were not stored, and no clone one base away is much larger. TCRbeta CDR3 regions were amplified from genomic DNA using the immunoSEQ Assay, a bias-controlled multiplex PCR. Turning to the authors' computational methods: Nucleated cell counts per sample were estimated from amplification of reference gene primers within the assay. To quantify the absolute abundance of each unique TCRbeta CDR3 rearrangement, sequence reads were collapsed and filtered. Productive Simpson clonality was computed per sample as the square root of Simpson's diversity index over productive rearrangements. This is the immuneACCESS table as TCRdb keeps it, with only in-frame sequences that have V and J called. A part of the clones is gone; compared with another copy, unresolved V genes explain less than half, and the rest is unexplained. V, J and clone size are those of that table, while D and trimming were read from the DNA. The sample has about 110,000 clones on record, around 76% of them singletons. The ten biggest clones cover less than 4% of the sample.

The data stem from a study of blood T cell repertoires in COVID-19 (TCRdb year 2020). As for the study more broadly: Collaborator samples came from the United States, Italy and Spain and covered acute and convalescent phases of COVID-19. The prospective study material was composed of cDNA or gDNA derived from T cells, B-cell-depleted T cells, or PBMCs. Deeply sampled blood TCRbeta repertoires from subjects exposed to, actively infected with, or recovered from COVID-19 were included in the dataset. The repertoires were made available in a free public database intended to serve as a resource for research on the immune response to SARS-CoV-2. The samples were drawn from the first 160 participants of the ongoing ImmuneRACE study and from under 1,500 subjects provided by 6 global collaborators. Sample metadata almost always included a de-identified subject ID, COVID-19 status, age in years and sex. Where available, HLA class I and class II types were taken from metadata supplied by the sample provider and were not determined by assay-based typing.

General findings and caveats noted by the study authors: How much clinical and demographic metadata was included differed by source and by participant, and the metadata was provided uncurated.

Collaborating institutions collected whole blood in K2EDTA tubes following their own protocols. For TCRbeta analysis, collaborators shipped samples as frozen whole blood, isolated PBMCs, or DNA extracted from either of those sample types. The germline V gene gives CDR1 as SGHTA and CDR2 as FQGNSA. From the cysteine through the phenylalanine, the CDR3 covers 15 amino acids. Only the CDR3 portion is preserved as DNA: 45 bases, with reading frame beginning at the first base. V gives up 2 bases and J gives up 5 bases, and the segment between their germline ends measures 15 bases. The chain is assembled from TRBV7-2 and TRBJ2-5; TRBD1 might be the D gene, on 6 matching bases. The receptor was isolated from an elderly woman with acute or convalescent COVID-19. The sample taken for sequencing was peripheral blood. The DNA is as follows: TGTGCCAGCAGCTTAAGCTGGGGGCGGCGCGAGACCCAGTACTTC. This gives the protein CASSLSWGRRETQYF. Where the CDR3 stops, the reference TRBV7-2 and TRBJ2-5 genes take over; the full variable domain is GAGVSQSPSNKVTEKGKDVELRCDPISGHTALYWYRQSLGQGLEFLIYFQGNSAPDKSGLPSDRFSAERTGGSVSTLTIQRTQQEDSAVYLCASSLSWGRRETQYFGPGTRLLVL.